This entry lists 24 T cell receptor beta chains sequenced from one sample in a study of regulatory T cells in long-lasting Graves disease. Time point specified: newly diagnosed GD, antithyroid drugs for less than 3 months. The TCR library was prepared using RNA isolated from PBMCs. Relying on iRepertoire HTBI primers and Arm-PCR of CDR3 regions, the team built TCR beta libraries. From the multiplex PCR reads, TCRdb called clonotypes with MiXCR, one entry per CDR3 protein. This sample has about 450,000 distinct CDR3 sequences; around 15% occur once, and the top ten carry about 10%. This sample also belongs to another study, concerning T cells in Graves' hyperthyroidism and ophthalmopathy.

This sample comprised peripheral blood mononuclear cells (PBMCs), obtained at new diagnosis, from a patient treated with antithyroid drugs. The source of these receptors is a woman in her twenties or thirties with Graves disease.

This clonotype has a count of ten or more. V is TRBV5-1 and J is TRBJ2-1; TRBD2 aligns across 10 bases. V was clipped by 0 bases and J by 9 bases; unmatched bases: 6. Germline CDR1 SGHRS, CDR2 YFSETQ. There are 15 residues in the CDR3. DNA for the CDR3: TGCGCCAGCAGCTTGGAGAGACTAGCGGGTGGTGAGCAGTTCTTC. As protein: CASSLERLAGGEQFF.

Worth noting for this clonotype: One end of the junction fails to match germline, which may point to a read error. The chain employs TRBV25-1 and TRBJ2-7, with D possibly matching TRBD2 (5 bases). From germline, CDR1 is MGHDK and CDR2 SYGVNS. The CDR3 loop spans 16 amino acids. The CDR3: CASSEYGKGGSYEQSF. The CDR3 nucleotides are TGTGCCAGCAGTGAATATGGAAAAGGAGGCTCCTACGAGCAGTCCTTC.

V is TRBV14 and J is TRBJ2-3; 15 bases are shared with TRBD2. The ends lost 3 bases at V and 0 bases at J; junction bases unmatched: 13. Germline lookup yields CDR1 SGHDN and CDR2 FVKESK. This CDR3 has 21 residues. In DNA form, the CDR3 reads TGTGCCAGCAGCCACCACCCCCACTGGACTAGCGGGAGGGCGAGCACAGATACGCAGTATTTT. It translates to CASSHHPHWTSGRASTDTQYF.

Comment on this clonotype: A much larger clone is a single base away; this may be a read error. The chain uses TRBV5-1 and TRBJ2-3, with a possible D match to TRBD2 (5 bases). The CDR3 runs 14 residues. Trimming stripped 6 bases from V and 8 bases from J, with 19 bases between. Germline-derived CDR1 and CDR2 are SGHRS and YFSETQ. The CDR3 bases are TGCGCCAGCAAGGCTAGCATCGTCGCAGGTACGCAGTATTTT. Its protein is CASKASIVAGTQYF.

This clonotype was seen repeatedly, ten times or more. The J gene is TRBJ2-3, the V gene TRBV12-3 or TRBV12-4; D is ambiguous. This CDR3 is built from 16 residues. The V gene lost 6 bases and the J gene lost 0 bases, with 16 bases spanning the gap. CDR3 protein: CASSGAPSASTDTQYF. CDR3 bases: TGTGCCAGCAGCGGAGCGCCCAGTGCTAGCACAGATACGCAGTATTTT.

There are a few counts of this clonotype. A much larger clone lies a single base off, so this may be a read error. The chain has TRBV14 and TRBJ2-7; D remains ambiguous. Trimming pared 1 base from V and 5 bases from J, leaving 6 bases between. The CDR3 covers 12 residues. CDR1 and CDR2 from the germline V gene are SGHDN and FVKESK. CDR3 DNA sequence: TGTGCCAGCAGCCAAGTTCTGAACGAGCAGTACTTC. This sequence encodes CASSQVLNEQYF.

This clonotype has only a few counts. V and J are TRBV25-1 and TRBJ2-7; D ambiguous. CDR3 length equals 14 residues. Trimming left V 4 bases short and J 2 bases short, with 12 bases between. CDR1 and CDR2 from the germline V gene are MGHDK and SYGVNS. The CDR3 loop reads CASSAMDGTYEQYF. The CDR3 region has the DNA TGTGCCAGCAGTGCAATGGACGGTACCTACGAGCAGTACTTC.

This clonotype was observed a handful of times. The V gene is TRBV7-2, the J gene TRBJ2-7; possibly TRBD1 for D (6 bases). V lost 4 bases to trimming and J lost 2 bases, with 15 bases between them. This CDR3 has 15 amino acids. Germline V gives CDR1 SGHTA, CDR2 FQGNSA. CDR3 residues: CASSYNLGQTYEQYF. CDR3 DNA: TGTGCCAGCAGCTACAATTTAGGACAGACCTACGAGCAGTACTTC.

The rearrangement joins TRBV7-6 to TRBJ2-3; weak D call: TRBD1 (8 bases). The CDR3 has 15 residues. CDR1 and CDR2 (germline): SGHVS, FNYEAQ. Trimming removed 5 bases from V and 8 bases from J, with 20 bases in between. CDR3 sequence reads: CASSKPGQERGTQYF. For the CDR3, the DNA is TGTGCCAGCAGCAAACCGGGACAGGAGCGGGGTACGCAGTATTTT.

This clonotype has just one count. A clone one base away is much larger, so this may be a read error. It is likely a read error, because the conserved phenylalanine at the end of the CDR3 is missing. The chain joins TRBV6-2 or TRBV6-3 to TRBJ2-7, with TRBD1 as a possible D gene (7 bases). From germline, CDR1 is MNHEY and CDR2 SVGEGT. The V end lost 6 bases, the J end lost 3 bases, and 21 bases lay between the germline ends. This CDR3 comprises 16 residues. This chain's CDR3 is CASSQGGSRGDYEQYS. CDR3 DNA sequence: TGTGCCAGCAGCCAAGGGGGGTCCAGGGGGGACTACGAGCAGTACTCC.

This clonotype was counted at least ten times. The CDR3 loop is CASTGPRSPLHF. The CDR3, as DNA: TGTGCCAGCACGGGTCCGAGGTCACCCCTCCACTTT. V and J are TRBV6-1 and TRBJ1-6, with D uncertain. Germline V gene data show CDR1 as MNHNS and CDR2 as SASEGT. V was shortened by 7 bases and J by 10 bases, with 11 bases between the two germline ends. The CDR3 spans 12 residues.

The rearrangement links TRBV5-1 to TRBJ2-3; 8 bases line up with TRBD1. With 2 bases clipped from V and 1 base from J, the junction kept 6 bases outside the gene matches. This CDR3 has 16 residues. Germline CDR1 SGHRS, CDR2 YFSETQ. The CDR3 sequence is CASSFGSGGGTDTQYF. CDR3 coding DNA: TGCGCCAGCAGCTTCGGGTCAGGGGGCGGCACAGATACGCAGTATTTT.

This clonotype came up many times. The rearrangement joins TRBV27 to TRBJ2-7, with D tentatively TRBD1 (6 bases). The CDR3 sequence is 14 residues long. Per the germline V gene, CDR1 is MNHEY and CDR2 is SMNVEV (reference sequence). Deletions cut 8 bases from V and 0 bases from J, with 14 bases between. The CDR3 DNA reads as TGTGCCAGCCGCCCGGGACACCACTCCTACGAGCAGTACTTC. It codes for CASRPGHHSYEQYF.

CDR3 in DNA: TGTGCCAGTAGTAAATTTAGCGGGAGTAATACCGGGGAGCTGTTTTTT. This encodes CASSKFSGSNTGELFF. The chain recombines TRBV19 with TRBJ2-2; 9 bases map to TRBD2. V shed 4 bases and J 5 bases; nucleotides not matched to a gene: 8. Germline V gene data show CDR1 as LNHDA and CDR2 as SQIVND (reference sequence). The CDR3 runs 16 residues.

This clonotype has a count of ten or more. As DNA, the CDR3 is TGCGCCAGCAGCCAGTGGGGGGACCGGAGCTCCTACGAGCAGTACTTC. Its protein product is CASSQWGDRSSYEQYF. The chain joins TRBV4-1 to TRBJ2-7; tentatively, D is TRBD2 (6 bases). From germline, CDR1 is MGHRA and CDR2 YSYEKL. V was trimmed by 3 bases and J by 0 bases, leaving 15 bases between them. The CDR3 has 16 residues.

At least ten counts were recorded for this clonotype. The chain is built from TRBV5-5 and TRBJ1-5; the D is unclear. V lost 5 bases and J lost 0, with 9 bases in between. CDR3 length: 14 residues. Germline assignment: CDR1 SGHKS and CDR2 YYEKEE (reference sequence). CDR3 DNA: TGTGCCAGCAGTTCACACGATAGCAATCAGCCCCAGCATTTT. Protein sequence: CASSSHDSNQPQHF.

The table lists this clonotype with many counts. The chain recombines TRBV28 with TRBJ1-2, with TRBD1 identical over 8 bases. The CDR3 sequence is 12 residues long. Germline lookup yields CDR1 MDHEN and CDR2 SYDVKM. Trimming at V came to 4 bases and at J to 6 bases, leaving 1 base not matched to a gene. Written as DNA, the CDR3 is TGTGCCAGCAGTTCACAGGGGGATGGCTACACCTTC. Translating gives CASSSQGDGYTF.

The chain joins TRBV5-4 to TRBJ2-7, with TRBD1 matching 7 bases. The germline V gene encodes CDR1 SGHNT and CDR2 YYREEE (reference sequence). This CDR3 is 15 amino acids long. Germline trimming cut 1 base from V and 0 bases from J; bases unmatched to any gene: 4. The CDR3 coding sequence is TGTGCCAGCAGCTTGTTACAGGGGAGCTCCTACGAGCAGTACTTC. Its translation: CASSLLQGSSYEQYF.

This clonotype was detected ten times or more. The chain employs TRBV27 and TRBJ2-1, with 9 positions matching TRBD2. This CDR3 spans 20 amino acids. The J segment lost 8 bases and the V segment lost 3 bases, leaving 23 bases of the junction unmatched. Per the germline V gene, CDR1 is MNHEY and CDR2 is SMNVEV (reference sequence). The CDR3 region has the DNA TGTGCCAGCAGTTTTACATTCTGGGGGAGGGGTGCGGGAGGGGGACATGAGCAGTTCTTC. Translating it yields CASSFTFWGRGAGGGHEQFF.

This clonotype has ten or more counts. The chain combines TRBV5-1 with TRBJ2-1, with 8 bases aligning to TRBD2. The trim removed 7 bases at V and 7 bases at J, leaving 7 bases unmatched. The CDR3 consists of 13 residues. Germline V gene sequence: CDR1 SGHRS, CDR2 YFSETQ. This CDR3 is CASSGLGGNEQFF. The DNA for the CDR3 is TGCGCCAGCTCGGGACTAGGGGGTAATGAGCAGTTCTTC.

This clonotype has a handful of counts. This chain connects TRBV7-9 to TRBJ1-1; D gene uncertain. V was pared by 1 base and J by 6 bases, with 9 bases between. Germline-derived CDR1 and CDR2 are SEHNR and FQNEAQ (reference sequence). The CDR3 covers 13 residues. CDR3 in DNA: TGTGCCAGCAGCTTAGGTCTTCCCCCTGAAGCTTTCTTT. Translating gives CASSLGLPPEAFF. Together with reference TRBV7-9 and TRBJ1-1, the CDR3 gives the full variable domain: DTGVSQNPRHKITKRGQNVTFRCDPISEHNRLYWYRQTLGQGPEFLTYFQNEAQLEKSRLLSDRFSAERPKGSFSTLEIQRTEQGDSAMYLCASSLGLPPEAFFGQGTRLTVV.

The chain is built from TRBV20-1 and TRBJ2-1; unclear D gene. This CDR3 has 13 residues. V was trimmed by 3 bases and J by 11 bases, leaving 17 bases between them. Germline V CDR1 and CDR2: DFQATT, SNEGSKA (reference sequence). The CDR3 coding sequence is TGCAGTGCTAGGTATAGTTTAGCAGTACAGCAGTTCTTC. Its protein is CSARYSLAVQQFF.

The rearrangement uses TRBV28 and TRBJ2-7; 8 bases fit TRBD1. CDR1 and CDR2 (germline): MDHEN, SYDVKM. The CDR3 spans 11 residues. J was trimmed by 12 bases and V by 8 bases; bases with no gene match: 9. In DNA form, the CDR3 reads TGTGCCAGCTACCCTGCTGGGACAGGGTACTTC. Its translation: CASYPAGTGYF.

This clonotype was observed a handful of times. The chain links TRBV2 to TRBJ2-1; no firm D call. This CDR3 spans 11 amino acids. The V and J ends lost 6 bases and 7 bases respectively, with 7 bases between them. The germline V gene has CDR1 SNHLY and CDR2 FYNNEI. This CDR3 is CASRSENEQFF. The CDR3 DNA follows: TGTGCCAGCAGGAGCGAGAATGAGCAGTTCTTC.